The 25 T cell receptor beta chains given below trace back to one sample, sequenced in a study of T-cell reconstitution after alpha-beta-depleted transplantation in children listed by TCRdb under 2016. What this sample's treatment or condition label stands for: allogeneic hematopoietic cell transplantation with graft depleted of TCRalphabeta T cells and CD19 B cells. The library was prepared using PCR. TCRdb lists the instrument as Illumina HiSeq 2500. Molecular barcoding was employed in the preparation of TCR libraries, with unique molecular identifiers being used to normalize TCRbeta repertoire quantification. TCRdb reprocessed the public reads (quality trimming at Q25 with fastp, clone calling with MiXCR) and kept in-frame beta chains. Identical CDR3 protein sequences are pooled into one entry, listed with their most common genes and DNA. Recorded for this sample are under 70,000 distinct CDR3 sequences; about 11% of them occurred a single time. The top ten hold 13% of the sample.

The sequences come from PBMCs, collected before TCRalphabeta/CD19-depleted stem cell transplant. The receptors originated from a boy under 18 with acute myeloid leukemia, due to receive a stem cell transplant.

This clonotype appeared many times. This sequence joins TRBV9 and TRBJ2-7, with D maybe TRBD1 (6 bases). Germline V gene lookup returns CDR1 SGDLS and CDR2 YYNGEE. The CDR3 covers 14 residues. Trimming pared 3 bases from V and 3 bases from J, leaving 13 bases between. CDR3 sequence reads: CASSADSAHYEQYF. The CDR3 DNA reads TGTGCCAGCAGCGCGGACAGTGCTCACTACGAGCAGTACTTC.

This clonotype came up many times. This chain uses TRBV20-1 with TRBJ2-1; D may be TRBD1 or TRBD2 (5 bases each). V lost 3 bases and J 8 bases, leaving 20 bases between the germline ends. This CDR3 has 15 amino acids. CDR1 is DFQATT, CDR2 SNEGSKA, per germline (reference sequence). Here the CDR3 reads CSARGVNRQWDEQFF. The CDR3 region has the DNA TGCAGTGCTAGGGGGGTGAATAGACAATGGGATGAGCAGTTCTTC.

This clonotype was counted only a few times. The rearrangement uses TRBV7-9 and TRBJ2-1; 8 nucleotides align to TRBD2. Germline CDR1 SEHNR, CDR2 FQNEAQ (reference sequence). The CDR3 extends over 16 amino acids. J gave up 0 bases and V 6 bases, and 7 bases lay outside the gene matches. The CDR3 DNA sequence: TGTGCCAGCAGGTCCCAAGGGACTAGCTCCTACAATGAGCAGTTCTTC. It specifies CASRSQGTSSYNEQFF.

At least ten counts were recorded for this clonotype. The chain recombines TRBV5-1 with TRBJ2-2; D unclear. Germline CDR1 reads SGHRS; CDR2 reads YFSETQ. The V gene lost 1 base and the J gene lost 8 bases, with 6 bases spanning the gap. CDR3 size: 12 residues. The CDR3 DNA sequence: TGCGCCAGCAGCTTGACCTCTGGGGAGCTGTTTTTT. Residues: CASSLTSGELFF.

Ten or more counts support this clonotype. The rearrangement uses TRBV2 and TRBJ2-1; D unresolved. V was shortened by 8 bases and J by 0 bases, with 11 bases between the two germline ends. CDR3 length: 14 amino acids. Germline V gives CDR1 SNHLY, CDR2 FYNNEI. The CDR3 protein is CASGSRSSYNEQFF. The DNA of the CDR3 is TGTGCCAGCGGAAGCCGGAGCTCCTACAATGAGCAGTTCTTC.

The chain links TRBV6-2 or TRBV6-3 to TRBJ2-3, with 10 positions matching TRBD2. The germline gives CDR1 MNHEY, CDR2 SVGEGT. This CDR3 is built from 14 residues. Trimming removed 0 bases from V and 11 bases from J; junction bases left unmatched: 5. In DNA, the CDR3 is TGTGCCAGCAGTTACTCGAGGCTAGCGGGAGAGCAGTATTTT. Its translation: CASSYSRLAGEQYF.

This clonotype was recorded at least ten times. This chain links TRBV7-2 with TRBJ1-3; 9 bases align to TRBD1. V lost 6 bases, J lost 4 bases, and 10 bases stayed unmatched. Per the germline V gene, CDR1 is SGHTA and CDR2 is FQGNSA. This CDR3 is 16 amino acids long. CDR3 residues: CASRALGQGVGNTIYF. CDR3 DNA: TGTGCCAGCAGGGCTCTGGGACAGGGAGTCGGAAACACCATATATTTT.

A note on this clonotype: A much larger clone lies a single base off, so this may be a read error. The CDR3 reads CSATGTSGKETKYF. The CDR3 bases are TGCAGTGCGACCGGGACTAGCGGGAAAGAGACCAAGTACTTC. The chain couples TRBV20-1 to TRBJ2-5, with 13 bases that match TRBD2. The CDR3 has 14 amino acids. The germline V gene has CDR1 DFQATT and CDR2 SNEGSKA (reference sequence).

This clonotype occurred many times. The rearrangement links TRBV20-1 to TRBJ2-7; 9 bases map to TRBD2. This CDR3 is built from 13 residues. The trim removed 5 bases at V and 4 bases at J, leaving 6 bases unmatched. The germline V gene has CDR1 DFQATT and CDR2 SNEGSKA (reference sequence). The CDR3 loop is CSAYSGRSYEQYF. In DNA, the CDR3 is TGCAGTGCTTATAGCGGGAGATCTTACGAGCAGTACTTC.

At least ten counts were recorded for this clonotype. The chain carries TRBV4-1 and TRBJ2-3; 10 bases fit TRBD2. The CDR3 is 17 amino acids. Germline V CDR1 and CDR2: MGHRA, YSYEKL. V shed 2 bases, J shed 3 bases, and the junction held 8 bases outside the gene matches. The CDR3: CASSQRASGGATDTQYF. CDR3 DNA sequence: TGCGCCAGCAGCCAAAGGGCCAGCGGGGGGGCAACAGATACGCAGTATTTT.

This clonotype was seen many times. This rearrangement joins TRBV29-1 to TRBJ2-5, with D maybe TRBD2 (5 bases). Per germline, CDR1 SQVTM and CDR2 ANQGSEA. CDR3 length equals 13 residues. V was pared by 6 bases and J by 3 bases, with 14 bases between. CDR3 residues: CSVRGRAKETQYF. The CDR3 DNA follows: TGCAGCGTCCGGGGTCGGGCCAAAGAGACCCAGTACTTC.

This clonotype was seen many times. V usage is TRBV15 and J usage is TRBJ2-1; TRBD2 agrees at 8 bases. With V trimmed by 1 base and J by 5 bases, 7 bases remained unmatched. The germline gives CDR1 LNHNV, CDR2 YYDKDF (reference sequence). There are 16 residues in the CDR3. The CDR3 spells CATSRVNGRGDNEQFF. The CDR3 DNA reads as TGTGCCACCAGCAGAGTGAACGGGAGGGGTGACAATGAGCAGTTCTTC.

This clonotype was recorded many times. The chain uses TRBV2 and TRBJ2-7; no firm D call. Germline CDR1 and CDR2: SNHLY and FYNNEI. This CDR3 contains 10 residues. V was trimmed by 6 bases and J by 3 bases, leaving 3 bases between them. CDR3 sequence (DNA): TGTGCCAGCAGCCACTACGAGCAGTACGTC. This codes for CASSHYEQYV.

This clonotype was found many times. The CDR3 loop is CASSGTSGNNEQFF. DNA for the CDR3: TGTGCCAGCAGTGGGACTAGCGGAAACAATGAGCAGTTCTTC. The genes are TRBV6-4 and TRBJ2-1; 10 bases are shared with TRBD2. CDR1 MRHNA and CDR2 SNTAGT come from the germline V gene. CDR3 size: 14 residues. V gave up 4 bases and J gave up 5 bases; unmatched junction bases: 2.

This clonotype was detected ten times or more. This chain joins TRBV20-1 and TRBJ1-5, with a weak D call TRBD1 (6 bases). Germline CDR1 and CDR2: DFQATT and SNEGSKA (reference sequence). The CDR3 totals 16 residues. Trimming removed 0 bases from V and 7 bases from J, with 19 bases in between. The CDR3 DNA reads TGCAGTGCTAGAGATCCCTTTAAAGGGGGTTACCAGCCCCAGCATTTT. Its protein is CSARDPFKGGYQPQHF.

This clonotype was counted many times. The chain uses TRBV12-3 or TRBV12-4 and TRBJ2-5, with D tentatively TRBD1 (5 bases). Trimming cost V 7 bases and J 0 bases, with 12 bases left between them. The CDR3 contains 14 residues. As DNA, the CDR3 is TGTGCCAGCACGGACACAATGTACCAAGAGACCCAGTACTTC. It codes for CASTDTMYQETQYF.

A remark on this clonotype: Just one base apart from a much larger clone, this may be a read error. This chain links TRBV12-3 or TRBV12-4 with TRBJ2-7; weak D call: TRBD1 (5 bases). The CDR3 contains 15 residues. V lost 11 bases to trimming and J lost 7 bases, with 27 bases between them. The CDR3 spells CASQDGPGICREQYF. DNA for the CDR3: TGTGCCTCGCAGGACGGGCCAGGGATCTGTCGGGAGCAGTACTTC.

This clonotype was counted many times. V gene TRBV7-9 combines with J gene TRBJ1-2, with D uncertain. Looked up from germline, CDR1 is SEHNR and CDR2 is FQNEAQ (reference sequence). V dropped 6 bases and J dropped 8 bases, with 19 bases sitting between them. The CDR3 is 14 amino acids. DNA for the CDR3: TGTGCCAGCAGTGAGGGAAGTGCCCTAATGGGCTACACCTTC. It is translated as CASSEGSALMGYTF.

V gene TRBV7-6 combines with J gene TRBJ2-3, with 12 positions matching TRBD2. Trimming took 6 bases from V and 4 from J; bases not matched to a gene: 8. There are 16 residues in the CDR3. CDR1 is SGHVS and CDR2 is FNYEAQ in the germline V gene. The CDR3 sequence: CASSRTSGGIADTQYF. The CDR3 nucleotides are TGTGCCAGCAGTAGAACTAGCGGGGGGATAGCAGATACGCAGTATTTT.

This clonotype was seen a handful of times. V is TRBV29-1 and J is TRBJ1-1, with TRBD1 as a possible D gene (6 bases). CDR1 SQVTM and CDR2 ANQGSEA come from the germline V gene. With 5 bases removed from V and 2 bases from J, the gap between germline ends came to 9 bases. The CDR3 spans 12 residues. The CDR3 spells CSVHRVNTEAFF. The CDR3 bases are TGCAGCGTTCACAGGGTAAACACTGAAGCTTTCTTT.

The sample holds many counts of this clonotype. CDR3: CASSLGTNEKLFF. Written as DNA, the CDR3 is TGTGCCAGCTCTCTCGGAACTAATGAAAAACTGTTTTTT. V and J are TRBV6-5 and TRBJ1-4; D remains unclear. The germline V gene encodes CDR1 MNHEY and CDR2 SVGAGI. The CDR3 runs to 13 residues. Trimming shortened V by 8 bases and J by 1 base, and 8 bases separated the two germline ends.

This clonotype has only a few counts. J is TRBJ2-7 and V is TRBV4-1, with D possibly called TRBD1 or TRBD2 (6 bases each). V was trimmed by 1 base and J by 3 bases, leaving 13 bases between them. Looked up from germline, CDR1 is MGHRA and CDR2 is YSYEKL. The CDR3 is made up of 15 amino acids. The CDR3 spells CASSQVAGGDYEQYF. CDR3 bases: TGCGCCAGCAGCCAAGTCGCCGGGGGCGACTACGAGCAGTACTTC.

V is TRBV10-2 and J is TRBJ2-5; the match to TRBD1 covers 7 bases. This CDR3 comprises 15 residues. The germline gives CDR1 WSHSY, CDR2 SAAADI. J was trimmed by 5 bases and V by 3 bases; bases with no gene match: 9. Written as DNA, the CDR3 is TGCGCCAGCAGTGATGGCTTAGGGGGCGCGGAGACCCAGTACTTC. This codes for CASSDGLGGAETQYF.

This clonotype was counted many times. The chain has TRBV7-2 and TRBJ2-1, with TRBD2 identical over 9 bases. This CDR3 region has 15 residues. The ends lost 4 bases at V and 5 bases at J; junction bases unmatched: 6. From germline, CDR1 is SGHTA and CDR2 FQGNSA. DNA of the CDR3: TGTGCCAGCAGCTATAGCGGGGGCCGCAACAATGAGCAGTTCTTC. Residues: CASSYSGGRNNEQFF.

This clonotype was recorded many times. The chain couples TRBV6-6 to TRBJ1-1; D might be TRBD1 (5 bases). The CDR3 totals 12 residues. V dropped 7 bases and J dropped 11 bases, with 17 bases sitting between them. CDR1 is MNHNY and CDR2 is SVGAGI in the germline V gene (reference sequence). The chain's CDR3 is CASKGSGVGAFF. The CDR3 bases are TGTGCCAGCAAGGGATCGGGGGTTGGGGCTTTCTTT.